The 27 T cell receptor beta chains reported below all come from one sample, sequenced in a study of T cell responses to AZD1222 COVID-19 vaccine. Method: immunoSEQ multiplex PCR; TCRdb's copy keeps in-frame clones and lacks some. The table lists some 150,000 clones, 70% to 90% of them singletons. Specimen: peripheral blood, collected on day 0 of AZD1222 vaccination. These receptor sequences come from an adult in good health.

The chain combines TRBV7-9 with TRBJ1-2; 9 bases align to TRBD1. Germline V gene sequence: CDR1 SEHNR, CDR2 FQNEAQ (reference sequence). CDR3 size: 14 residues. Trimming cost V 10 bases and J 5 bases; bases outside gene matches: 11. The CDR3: CATDGTGKGYGYTF. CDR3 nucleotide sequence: TGTGCCACCGACGGGACAGGGAAAGGGTATGGCTACACCTTC.

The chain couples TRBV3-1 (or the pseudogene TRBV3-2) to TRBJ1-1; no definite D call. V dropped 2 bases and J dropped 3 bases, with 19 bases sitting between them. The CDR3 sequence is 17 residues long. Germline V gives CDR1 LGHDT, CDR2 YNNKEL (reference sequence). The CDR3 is CASSQWQRAGLDTEAFF. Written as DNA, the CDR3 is TGTGCCAGCAGCCAATGGCAGCGAGCGGGGTTGGACACTGAAGCTTTCTTT.

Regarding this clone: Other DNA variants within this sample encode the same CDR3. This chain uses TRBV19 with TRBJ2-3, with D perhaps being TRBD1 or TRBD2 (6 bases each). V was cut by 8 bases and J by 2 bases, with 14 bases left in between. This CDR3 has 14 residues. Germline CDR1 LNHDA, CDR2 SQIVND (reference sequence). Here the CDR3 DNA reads TGTGCCAGTTCACCTCGGGGGCACACAGATACGCAGTATTTT. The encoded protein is CASSPRGHTDTQYF.

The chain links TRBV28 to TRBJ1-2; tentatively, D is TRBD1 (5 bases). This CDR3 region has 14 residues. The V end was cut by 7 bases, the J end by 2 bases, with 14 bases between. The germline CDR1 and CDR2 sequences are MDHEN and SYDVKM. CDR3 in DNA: TGTGCCAGCACAGTAGTTCGACAGAACTATGGCTACACCTTC. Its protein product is CASTVVRQNYGYTF.

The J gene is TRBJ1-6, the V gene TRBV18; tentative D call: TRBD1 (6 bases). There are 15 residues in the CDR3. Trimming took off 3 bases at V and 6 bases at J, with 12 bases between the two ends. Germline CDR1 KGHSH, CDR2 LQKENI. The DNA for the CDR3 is TGTGCCAGCTCACCGCGGGGGGCGCTTAATTCACCCCTCCACTTT. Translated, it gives CASSPRGALNSPLHF.

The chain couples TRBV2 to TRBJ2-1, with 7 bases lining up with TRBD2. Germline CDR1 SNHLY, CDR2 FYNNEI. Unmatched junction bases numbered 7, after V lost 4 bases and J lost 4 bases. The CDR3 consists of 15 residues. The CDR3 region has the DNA TGTGCCAGCAGTGGAGGAGCTAGCGGATACAATGAGCAGTTCTTC. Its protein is CASSGGASGYNEQFF.

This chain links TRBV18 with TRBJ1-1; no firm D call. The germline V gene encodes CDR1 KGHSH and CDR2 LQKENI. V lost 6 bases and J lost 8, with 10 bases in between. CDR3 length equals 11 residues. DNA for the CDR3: TGTGCCAGCTCCCCTGATCAGGAAGCTTTCTTT. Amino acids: CASSPDQEAFF. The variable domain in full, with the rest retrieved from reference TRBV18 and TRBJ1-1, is NAGVMQNPRHLVRRRGQEARLRCSPMKGHSHVYWYRQLPEEGLKFMVYLQKENIIDESGMPKERFSAEFPKEGPSILRIQQVVRGDSAAYFCASSPDQEAFFGQGTRLTVV.

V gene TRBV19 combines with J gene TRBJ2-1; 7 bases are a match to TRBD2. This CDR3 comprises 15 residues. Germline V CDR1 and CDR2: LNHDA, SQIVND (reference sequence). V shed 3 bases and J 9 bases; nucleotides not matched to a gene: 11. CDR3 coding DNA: TGTGCCAGTAGTATTTTCCCCCTCCCGGGGGGTGAGCAGTTCTTC. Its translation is CASSIFPLPGGEQFF.

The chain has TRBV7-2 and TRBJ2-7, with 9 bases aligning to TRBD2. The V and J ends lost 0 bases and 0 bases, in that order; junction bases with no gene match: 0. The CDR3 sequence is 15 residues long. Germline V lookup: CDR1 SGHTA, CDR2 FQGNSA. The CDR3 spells CASSLAAGGSYEQYF. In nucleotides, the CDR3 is TGTGCCAGCAGCTTAGCAGCGGGAGGCTCCTACGAGCAGTACTTC.

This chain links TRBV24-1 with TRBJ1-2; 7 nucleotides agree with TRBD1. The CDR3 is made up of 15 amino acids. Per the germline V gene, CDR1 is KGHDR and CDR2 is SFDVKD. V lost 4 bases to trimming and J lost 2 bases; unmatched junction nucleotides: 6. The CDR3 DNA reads TGTGCCACCAGTGACCCTGGGACAGCGAACTATGGCTACACCTTC. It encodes CATSDPGTANYGYTF.

The CDR3 reads CASSQGMQATNEKLFF. For the CDR3, the DNA is TGTGCCAGCAGCCAAGGTATGCAGGCAACTAATGAAAAACTGTTTTTT. V gene TRBV4-2 combines with J gene TRBJ1-4; D remains unclear. The CDR3 runs 16 residues. CDR1 and CDR2 from the germline V gene are LGHNA and YNFKEQ. With 1 base removed from V and 0 bases from J, the gap between germline ends came to 9 bases.

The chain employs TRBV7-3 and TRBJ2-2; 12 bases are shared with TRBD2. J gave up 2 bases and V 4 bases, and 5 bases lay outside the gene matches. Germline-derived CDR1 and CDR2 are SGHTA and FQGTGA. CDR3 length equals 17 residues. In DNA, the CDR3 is TGTGCCAGCAGCTGTACTAGCGGGGGGCCAAACACCGGGGAGCTGTTTTTT. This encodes CASSCTSGGPNTGELFF.

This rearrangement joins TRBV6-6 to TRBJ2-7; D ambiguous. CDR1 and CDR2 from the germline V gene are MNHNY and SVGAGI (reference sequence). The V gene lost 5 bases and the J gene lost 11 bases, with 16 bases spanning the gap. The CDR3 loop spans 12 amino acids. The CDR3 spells CASSPPGFREYF. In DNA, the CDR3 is TGTGCCAGCAGTCCACCGGGCTTTAGGGAGTACTTC.

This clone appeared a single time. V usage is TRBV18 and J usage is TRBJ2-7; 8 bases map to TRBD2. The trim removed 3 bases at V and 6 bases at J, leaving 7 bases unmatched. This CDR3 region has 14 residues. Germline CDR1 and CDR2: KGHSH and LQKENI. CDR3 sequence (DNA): TGTGCCAGCTCACCTTTAGCGGGATCGTTCGAGCAGTACTTC. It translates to CASSPLAGSFEQYF.

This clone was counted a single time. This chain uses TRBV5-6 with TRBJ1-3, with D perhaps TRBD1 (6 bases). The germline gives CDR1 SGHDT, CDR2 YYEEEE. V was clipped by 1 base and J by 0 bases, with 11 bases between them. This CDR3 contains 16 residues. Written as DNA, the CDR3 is TGTGCCAGCAGCTTGACAGGGACATTCTCTGGAAACACCATATATTTT. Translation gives CASSLTGTFSGNTIYF.

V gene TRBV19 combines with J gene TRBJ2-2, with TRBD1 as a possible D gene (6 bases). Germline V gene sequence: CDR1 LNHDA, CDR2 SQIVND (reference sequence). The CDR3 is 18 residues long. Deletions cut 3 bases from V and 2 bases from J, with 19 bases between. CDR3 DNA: TGTGCCAGTAGTATCCTAAAAACAGGGACGGGAAACACCGGGGAGCTGTTTTTT. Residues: CASSILKTGTGNTGELFF.

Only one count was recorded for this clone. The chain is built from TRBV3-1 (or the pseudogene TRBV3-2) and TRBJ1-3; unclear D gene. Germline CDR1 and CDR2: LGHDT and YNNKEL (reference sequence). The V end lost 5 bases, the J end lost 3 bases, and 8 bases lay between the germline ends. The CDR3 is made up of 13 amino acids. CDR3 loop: CASSFDFGNTIYF. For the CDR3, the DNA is TGTGCCAGCAGCTTCGACTTTGGAAACACCATATATTTT.

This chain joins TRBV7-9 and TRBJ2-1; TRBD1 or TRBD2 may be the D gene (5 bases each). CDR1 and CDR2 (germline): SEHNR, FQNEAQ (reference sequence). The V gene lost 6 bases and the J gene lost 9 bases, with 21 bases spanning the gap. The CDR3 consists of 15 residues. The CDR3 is CASSWRQGVLGEQFF. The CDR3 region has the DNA TGTGCCAGCAGTTGGAGGCAGGGTGTATTAGGTGAGCAGTTCTTC.

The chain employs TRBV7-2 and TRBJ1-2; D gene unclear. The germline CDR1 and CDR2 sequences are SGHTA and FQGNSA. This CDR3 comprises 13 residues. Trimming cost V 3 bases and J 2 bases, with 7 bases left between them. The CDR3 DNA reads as TGTGCCAGCAGCTTCGATCCCAACTATGGCTACACCTTC. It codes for CASSFDPNYGYTF.

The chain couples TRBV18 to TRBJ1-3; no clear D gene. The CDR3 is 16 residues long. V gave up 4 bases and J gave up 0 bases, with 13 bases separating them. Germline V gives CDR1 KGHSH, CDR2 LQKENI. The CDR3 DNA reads TGTGCCAGCTCACGGGCCTCCGCGAGCTCTGGAAACACCATATATTTT. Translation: CASSRASASSGNTIYF. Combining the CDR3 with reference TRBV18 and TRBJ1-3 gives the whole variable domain NAGVMQNPRHLVRRRGQEARLRCSPMKGHSHVYWYRQLPEEGLKFMVYLQKENIIDESGMPKERFSAEFPKEGPSILRIQQVVRGDSAAYFCASSRASASSGNTIYFGEGSWLTVV.

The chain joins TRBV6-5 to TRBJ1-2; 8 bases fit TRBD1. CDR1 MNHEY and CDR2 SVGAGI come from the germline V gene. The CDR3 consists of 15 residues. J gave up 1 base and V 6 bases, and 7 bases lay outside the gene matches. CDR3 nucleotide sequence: TGTGCCAGCAGCCTCGGACAGGGACTTAACTATGGCTACACCTTC. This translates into CASSLGQGLNYGYTF.

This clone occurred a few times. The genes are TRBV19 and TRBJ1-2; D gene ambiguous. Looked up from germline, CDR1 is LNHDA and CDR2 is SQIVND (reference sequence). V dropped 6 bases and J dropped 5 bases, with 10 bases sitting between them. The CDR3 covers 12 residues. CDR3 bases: TGTGCCAGTAGGCCACCCAGTTATGGCTACACCTTC. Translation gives CASRPPSYGYTF.

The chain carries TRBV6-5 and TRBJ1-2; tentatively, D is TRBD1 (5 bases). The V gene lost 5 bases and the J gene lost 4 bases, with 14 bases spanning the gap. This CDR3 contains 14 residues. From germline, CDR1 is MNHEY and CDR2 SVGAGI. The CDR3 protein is CASSPGLGGYGYTF. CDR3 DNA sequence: TGTGCCAGCAGTCCGGGACTGGGGGGCTATGGCTACACCTTC.

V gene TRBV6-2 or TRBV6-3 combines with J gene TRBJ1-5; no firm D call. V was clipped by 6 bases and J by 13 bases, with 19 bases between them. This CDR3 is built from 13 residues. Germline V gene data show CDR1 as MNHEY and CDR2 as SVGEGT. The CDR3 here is CASSHSALGGQHF. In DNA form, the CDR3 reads TGTGCCAGCAGCCATTCCGCCCTCGGTGGGCAGCATTTT.

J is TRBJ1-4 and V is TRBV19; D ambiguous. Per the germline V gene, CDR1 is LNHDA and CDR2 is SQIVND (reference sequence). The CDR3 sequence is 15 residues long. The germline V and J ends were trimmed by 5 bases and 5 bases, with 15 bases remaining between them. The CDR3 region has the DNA TGTGCCAGTAGTCCTTGGACCGCGAGGAATGAAAAACTGTTTTTT. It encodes CASSPWTARNEKLFF.

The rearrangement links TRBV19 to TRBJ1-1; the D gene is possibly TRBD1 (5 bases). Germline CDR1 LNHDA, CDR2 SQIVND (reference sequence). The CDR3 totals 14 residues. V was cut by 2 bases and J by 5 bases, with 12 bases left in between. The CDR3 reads CASSIRQGATEAFF. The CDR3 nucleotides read TGTGCCAGTAGTATAAGGCAGGGCGCAACTGAAGCTTTCTTT.

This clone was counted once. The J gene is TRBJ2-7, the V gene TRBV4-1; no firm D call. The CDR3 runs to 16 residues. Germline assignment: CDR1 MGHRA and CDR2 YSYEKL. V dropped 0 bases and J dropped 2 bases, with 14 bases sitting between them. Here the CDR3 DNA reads TGCGCCAGCAGCCAAGAAGCCCCTTCCAGGACCTACGAGCAGTACTTC. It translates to CASSQEAPSRTYEQYF.